This TCR beta chain was identified during a study of CD8 T cells in ankylosing spondylitis (dated by TCRdb to about 2017). For the study in its entirety: The study profiled T cell receptor beta repertoires in healthy donors and ankylosing spondylitis patients to find disease-linked TCR variants. In total, the full study cohort was made up of some 110 healthy donors and roughly 27 ankylosing spondylitis patients. Peripheral blood samples were taken, and synovial fluid was additionally collected from ankylosing spondylitis patients. Beyond this particular receptor, the publication reports: Some TCR beta motif variants had previously been reported in synovial fluid and blood of reactive arthritis patients, which suggested common disease-initiation mechanisms. In peripheral blood, the disease-linked clones were found at relatively low frequencies and had a CD8+ phenotype. The disease-linked clones were reported as significantly enriched in matched synovial fluid samples from ankylosing spondylitis patients. Blood from ankylosing spondylitis patients appeared to be characterized by a TCR beta motif composed of eight highly homologous amino acid variants.

The sequencer was an Illumina HiSeq 2500. TCR beta libraries were prepared by quantitative 5'-RACE with molecular barcodes. The original pipeline was this. Disease-linked TCR variants were identified with a new computational method built on a probabilistic model of VDJ rearrangement. TCRdb took the public reads, trimmed them with fastp at Q25, ran MiXCR for clone calling and kept in-frame beta chains. Identical CDR3 protein sequences are pooled into one entry, listed with their most common genes and DNA. V and J calls and clone size were set by TCRdb, not the authors. The sample data list about 450,000 distinct CDR3 sequences, and about 24% of these were observed just once. About 0.89% of the sample lies in the top ten. CDR1 and CDR2, per the germline V gene, are SNHLY and FYNNEI. The CDR3 holds 16 amino acids from the cysteine to the phenylalanine. The read is trimmed to its CDR3 DNA, 48 bases read in frame from base 1. The trim is 5 bases for V and 7 bases for J, with a gap of 23 bases between the germline ends.

For this clonotype: The antigen this receptor binds is unknown. Per-base quality was not reported, and no clone a single base away is much larger than it.

The rearranged chain carries TRBV2 and TRBJ1-1, with TRBD1 as a weak D call on 6 bases. The TCR was taken from a male donor with ankylosing spondylitis. Sequenced input: blood, either unsorted or a sorted T cell fraction (not recorded which). This receptor carries the CDR3 CASSPFELGGTFEAFF. Read as DNA, the sequence is TGTGCCAGCAGTCCTTTTGAACTTGGCGGGACATTTGAAGCTTTCTTT.